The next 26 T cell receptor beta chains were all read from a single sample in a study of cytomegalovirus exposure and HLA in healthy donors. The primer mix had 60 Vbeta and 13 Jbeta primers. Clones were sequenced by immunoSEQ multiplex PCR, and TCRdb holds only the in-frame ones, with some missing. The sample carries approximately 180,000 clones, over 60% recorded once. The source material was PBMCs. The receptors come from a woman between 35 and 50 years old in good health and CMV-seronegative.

This CDR3 is CASSLRTGGHEQYF. CDR3 DNA: TGCGCCAGCAGCCTCCGGACAGGGGGCCACGAGCAGTACTTC. V usage is TRBV5-1 and J usage is TRBJ2-7, with 11 bases matching TRBD1. V shed 4 bases and J 5 bases; nucleotides not matched to a gene: 5. Germline assignment: CDR1 SGHRS and CDR2 YFSETQ. The CDR3 has 14 amino acids. Complete variable domain (other parts from reference TRBV5-1 and TRBJ2-7): KAGVTQTPRYLIKTRGQQVTLSCSPISGHRSVSWYQQTPGQGLQFLFEYFSETQRNKGNFPGRFSGRQFSNSRSEMNVSTLELGDSALYLCASSLRTGGHEQYFGPGTRLTVT.

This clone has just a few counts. CDR3 nucleotide sequence: TGTGCCAGCAGCCCTTTGTCGGGCAATCAGCCCCAGCATTTT. It specifies CASSPLSGNQPQHF. The gene calls are TRBV5-8 and TRBJ1-5; D remains ambiguous. Germline lookup yields CDR1 SGHTS and CDR2 YDEGEE. The ends were cut back, 4 bases at V and 2 bases at J, with 10 bases in the middle. This CDR3 comprises 14 residues.

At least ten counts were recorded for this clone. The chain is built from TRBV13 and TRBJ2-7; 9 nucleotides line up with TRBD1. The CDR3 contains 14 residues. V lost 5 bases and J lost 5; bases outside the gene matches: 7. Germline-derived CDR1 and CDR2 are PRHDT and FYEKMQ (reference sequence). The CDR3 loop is CASSRTGARDEQYF. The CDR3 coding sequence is TGTGCCAGCAGCCGGACAGGGGCCCGGGACGAGCAGTACTTC.

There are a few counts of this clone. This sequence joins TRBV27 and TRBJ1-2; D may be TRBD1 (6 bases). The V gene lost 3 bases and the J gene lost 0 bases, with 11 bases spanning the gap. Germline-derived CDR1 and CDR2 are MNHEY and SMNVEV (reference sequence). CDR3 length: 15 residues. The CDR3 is CASSLRGLANYGYTF. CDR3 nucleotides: TGTGCCAGCAGTTTGCGGGGGCTAGCTAACTATGGCTACACCTTC.

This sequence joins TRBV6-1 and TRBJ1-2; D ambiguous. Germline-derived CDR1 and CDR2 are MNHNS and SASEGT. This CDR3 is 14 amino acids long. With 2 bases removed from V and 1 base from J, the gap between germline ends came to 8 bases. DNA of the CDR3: TGTGCCAGCAGTGAAAACGCGCTTAACTATGGCTACACCTTC. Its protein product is CASSENALNYGYTF.

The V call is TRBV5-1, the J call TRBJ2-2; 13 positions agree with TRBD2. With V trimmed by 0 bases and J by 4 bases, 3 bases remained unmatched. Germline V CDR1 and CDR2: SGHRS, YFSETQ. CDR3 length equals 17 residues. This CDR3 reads CASSLGLAGGITGELFF. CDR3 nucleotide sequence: TGCGCCAGCAGCTTGGGACTAGCGGGAGGTATCACCGGGGAGCTGTTTTTT.

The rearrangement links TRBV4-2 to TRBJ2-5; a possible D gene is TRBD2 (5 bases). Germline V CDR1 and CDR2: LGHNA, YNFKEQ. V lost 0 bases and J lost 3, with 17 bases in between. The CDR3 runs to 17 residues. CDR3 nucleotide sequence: TGTGCCAGCAGCCAAGAAGTGGGAGAGAAGACAAAAGAGACCCAGTACTTC. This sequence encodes CASSQEVGEKTKETQYF.

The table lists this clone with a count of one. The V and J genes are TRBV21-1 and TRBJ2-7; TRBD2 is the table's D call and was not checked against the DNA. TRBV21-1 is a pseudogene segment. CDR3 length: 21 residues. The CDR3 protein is CASAPYEMSTGTSGGLHEQYF. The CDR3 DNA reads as TGTGCCAGCGCCCCCTACGAAATGTCTACCGGGACTAGCGGGGGCCTGCACGAGCAGTACTTC.

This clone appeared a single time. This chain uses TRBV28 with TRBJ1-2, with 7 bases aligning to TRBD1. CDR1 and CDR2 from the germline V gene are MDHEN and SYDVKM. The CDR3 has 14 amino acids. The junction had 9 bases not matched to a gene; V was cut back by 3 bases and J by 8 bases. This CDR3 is CASSFARGVEGYTF. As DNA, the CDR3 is TGTGCCAGCAGTTTTGCCAGGGGGGTGGAGGGCTACACCTTC.

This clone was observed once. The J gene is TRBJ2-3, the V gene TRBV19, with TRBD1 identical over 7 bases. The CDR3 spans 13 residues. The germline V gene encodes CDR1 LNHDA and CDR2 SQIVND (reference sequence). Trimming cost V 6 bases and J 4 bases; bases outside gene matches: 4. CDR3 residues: CASSAQGADTQYF. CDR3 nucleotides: TGTGCCAGTAGCGCCCAGGGGGCAGATACGCAGTATTTT.

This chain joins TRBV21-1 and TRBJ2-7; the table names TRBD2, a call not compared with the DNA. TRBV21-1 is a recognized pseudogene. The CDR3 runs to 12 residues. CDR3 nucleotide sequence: TGTGCCTCCCTTAGGAGCTCCTACGAGCAGTACTTC. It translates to CASLRSSYEQYF.

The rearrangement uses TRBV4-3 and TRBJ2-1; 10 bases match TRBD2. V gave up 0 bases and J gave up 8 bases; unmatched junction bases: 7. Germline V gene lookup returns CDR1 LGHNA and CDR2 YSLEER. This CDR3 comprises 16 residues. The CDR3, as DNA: TGCGCCAGCAGCCAAGAGGCTAGCGGGAGCTCATATGAGCAGTTCTTC. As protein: CASSQEASGSSYEQFF.

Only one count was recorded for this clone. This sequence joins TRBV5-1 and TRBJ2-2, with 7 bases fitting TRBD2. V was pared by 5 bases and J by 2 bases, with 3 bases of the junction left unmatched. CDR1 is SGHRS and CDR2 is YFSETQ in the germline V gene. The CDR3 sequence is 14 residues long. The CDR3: CASRASGNTGELFF. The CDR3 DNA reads TGCGCCAGCAGGGCTAGCGGAAACACCGGGGAGCTGTTTTTT.

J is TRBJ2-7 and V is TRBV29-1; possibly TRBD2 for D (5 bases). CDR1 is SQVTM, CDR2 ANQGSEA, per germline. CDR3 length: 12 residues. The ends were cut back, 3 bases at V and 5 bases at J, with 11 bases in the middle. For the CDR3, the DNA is TGCAGCGTTGACGAGGGTCGGAACGAGCAGTACTTC. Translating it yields CSVDEGRNEQYF.

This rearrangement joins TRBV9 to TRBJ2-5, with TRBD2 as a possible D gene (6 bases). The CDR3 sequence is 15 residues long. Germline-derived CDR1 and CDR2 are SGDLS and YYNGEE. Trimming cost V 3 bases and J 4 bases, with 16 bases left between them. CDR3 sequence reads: CASSASPGLRETQYF. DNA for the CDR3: TGTGCCAGCAGCGCCTCCCCGGGACTGCGAGAGACCCAGTACTTC.

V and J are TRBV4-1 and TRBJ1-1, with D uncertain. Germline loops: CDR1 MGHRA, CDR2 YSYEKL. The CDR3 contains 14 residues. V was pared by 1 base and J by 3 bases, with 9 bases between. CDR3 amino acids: CASSQGRSYTEAFF. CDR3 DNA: TGCGCCAGCAGCCAAGGCCGGTCATACACTGAAGCTTTCTTT.

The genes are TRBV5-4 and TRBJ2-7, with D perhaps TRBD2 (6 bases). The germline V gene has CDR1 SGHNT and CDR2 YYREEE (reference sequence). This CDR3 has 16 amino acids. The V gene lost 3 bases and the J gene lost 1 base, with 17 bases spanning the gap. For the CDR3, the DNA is TGTGCCAGCAGCTCTAGATCGGGACTTGGGTCCTACGAGCAGTACTTC. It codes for CASSSRSGLGSYEQYF.

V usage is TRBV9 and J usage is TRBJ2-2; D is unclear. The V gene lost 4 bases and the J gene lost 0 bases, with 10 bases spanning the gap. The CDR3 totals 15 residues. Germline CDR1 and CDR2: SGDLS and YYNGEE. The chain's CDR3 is CASSQLDPNTGELFF. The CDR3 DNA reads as TGTGCCAGCAGCCAACTCGATCCGAACACCGGGGAGCTGTTTTTT.

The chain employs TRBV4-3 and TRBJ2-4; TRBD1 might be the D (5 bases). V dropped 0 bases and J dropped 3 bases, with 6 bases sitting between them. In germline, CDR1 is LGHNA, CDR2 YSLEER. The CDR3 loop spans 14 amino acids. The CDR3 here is CASSQDRVKNIQYF. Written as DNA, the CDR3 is TGCGCCAGCAGCCAAGACAGGGTCAAAAACATTCAGTACTTC.

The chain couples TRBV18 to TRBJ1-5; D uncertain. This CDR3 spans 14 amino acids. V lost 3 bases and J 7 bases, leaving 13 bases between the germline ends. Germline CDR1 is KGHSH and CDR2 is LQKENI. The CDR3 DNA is TGTGCCAGCTCACCCGGGTTAGGAGGGCAGCCCCAGCATTTT. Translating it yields CASSPGLGGQPQHF.

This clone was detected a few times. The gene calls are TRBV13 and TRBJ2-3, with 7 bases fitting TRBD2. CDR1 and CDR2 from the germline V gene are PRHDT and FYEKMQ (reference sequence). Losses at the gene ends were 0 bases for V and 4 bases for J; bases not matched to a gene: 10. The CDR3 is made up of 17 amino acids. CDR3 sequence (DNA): TGTGCCAGCAGCTTAGGGCACGGCGGGAGTTACCCAGATACGCAGTATTTT. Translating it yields CASSLGHGGSYPDTQYF.

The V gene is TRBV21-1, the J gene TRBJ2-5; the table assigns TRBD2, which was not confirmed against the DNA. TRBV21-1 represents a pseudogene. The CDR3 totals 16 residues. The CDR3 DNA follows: TGTGCCAGCAGCAAATCTAGATCGGGAGGGCGAGAGACCCAGTACTTC. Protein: CASSKSRSGGRETQYF.

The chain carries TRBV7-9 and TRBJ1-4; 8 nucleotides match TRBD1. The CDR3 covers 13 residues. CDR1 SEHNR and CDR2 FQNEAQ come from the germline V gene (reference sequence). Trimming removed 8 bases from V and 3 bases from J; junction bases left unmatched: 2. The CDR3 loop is CASGGQANEKLFF. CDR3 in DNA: TGTGCCAGCGGGGGACAGGCTAATGAAAAACTGTTTTTT.

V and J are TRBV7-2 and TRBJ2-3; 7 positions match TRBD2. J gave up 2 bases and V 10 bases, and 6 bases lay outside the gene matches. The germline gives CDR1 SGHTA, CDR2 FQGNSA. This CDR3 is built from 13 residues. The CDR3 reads CAIAAGSTDTQYF. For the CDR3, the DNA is TGTGCCATAGCAGCGGGGTCCACAGATACGCAGTATTTT.

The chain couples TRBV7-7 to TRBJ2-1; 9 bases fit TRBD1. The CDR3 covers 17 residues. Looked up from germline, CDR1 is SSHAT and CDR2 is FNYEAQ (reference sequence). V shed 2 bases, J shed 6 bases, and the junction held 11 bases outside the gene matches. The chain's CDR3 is CASSLLPAGQGSNEQFF. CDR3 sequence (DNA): TGTGCCAGCAGCTTACTTCCCGCCGGACAGGGGAGCAATGAGCAGTTCTTC.

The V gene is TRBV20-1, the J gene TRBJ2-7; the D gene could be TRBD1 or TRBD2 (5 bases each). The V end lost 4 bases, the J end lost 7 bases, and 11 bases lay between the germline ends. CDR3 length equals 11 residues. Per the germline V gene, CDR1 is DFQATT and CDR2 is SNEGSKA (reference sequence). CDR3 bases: TGCAGTGCTATGGGACCACGGGAGCAGTACGTC. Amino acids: CSAMGPREQYV.